The 25 T cell receptor beta chains listed next were all sequenced from one sample in a study of T-cell reconstitution after alpha-beta-depleted transplantation in children. For TCRbeta, the library was prepared with unique molecular identifiers. TCRdb re-called the PCR reads with MiXCR, one entry per CDR3 protein. The sample carries about 870,000 distinct CDR3 sequences, approximately 15% recorded once. Sequences were derived from PBMCs, mostly from graft donor cells, sampled 360 days after TCRalphabeta/CD19-depleted stem cell transplant. The receptors were sampled from a male patient younger than 18 who had a stem cell transplant for acute lymphoblastic leukemia, so the T cells may come from the graft donor.

This clonotype was counted ten times or more. This chain connects TRBV5-1 to TRBJ2-7; 11 positions agree with TRBD2. The CDR3 consists of 17 residues. Germline CDR1 SGHRS, CDR2 YFSETQ. V shed 4 bases, J shed 2 bases, and the junction held 11 bases outside the gene matches. The CDR3 reads CASSPTGTSGPPYEQYF. The DNA for the CDR3 is TGCGCCAGCAGCCCGACCGGGACTAGCGGACCTCCCTACGAGCAGTACTTC.

This clonotype was picked up a small number of times. The gene calls are TRBV10-2 and TRBJ1-5; D is unresolved. CDR1 and CDR2 from the germline V gene are WSHSY and SAAADI. Deletions cut 6 bases from V and 0 bases from J, with 12 bases between. The CDR3 spans 15 residues. In nucleotides, the CDR3 is TGCGCCAGCAGCCGCGGGAGTTATAGCAATCAGCCCCAGCATTTT. Residues: CASSRGSYSNQPQHF.

This clonotype was seen only a few times. This chain joins TRBV6-1 and TRBJ2-1; 10 bases line up with TRBD2. CDR1 and CDR2 from the germline V gene are MNHNS and SASEGT. This CDR3 contains 16 residues. V lost 10 bases and J lost 7; bases outside the gene matches: 16. In DNA, the CDR3 is TGTGCCACCGGTAACGGGGCTAGCGGGAGATTGAATGAGCAGTTCTTC. Amino acid sequence: CATGNGASGRLNEQFF.

This chain connects TRBV7-9 to TRBJ1-5; D perhaps matches TRBD1 (6 bases). Per germline, CDR1 SEHNR and CDR2 FQNEAQ (reference sequence). V was pared by 6 bases and J by 6 bases, with 21 bases between. There are 16 residues in the CDR3. This CDR3 is CASSQGGGRLLQPQHF. In nucleotides, the CDR3 is TGTGCCAGCAGTCAAGGCGGGGGGCGCCTCCTTCAGCCCCAGCATTTT.

V usage is TRBV12-3 or TRBV12-4 and J usage is TRBJ2-6; 9 nucleotides align to TRBD1. The CDR3 contains 17 residues. The junction had 12 bases not matched to a gene; V was cut back by 11 bases and J by 1 base. CDR3 DNA sequence: TGTGCCGTGCCGCCGGGACAGGGAATTTCTGGGGCCAACGTCCTGACTTTC. Protein: CAVPPGQGISGANVLTF.

This chain's CDR3 is CAISTGQGTGYEQYF. The DNA for the CDR3 is TGTGCCATCAGCACAGGACAGGGAACGGGGTACGAGCAGTACTTC. The J gene is TRBJ2-7, the V gene TRBV10-3; 8 bases line up with TRBD1. The CDR3 has 15 amino acids. CDR1 is ENHRY and CDR2 is SYGVKD in the germline V gene. J gave up 4 bases and V 6 bases, and 11 bases lay outside the gene matches.

The chain joins TRBV7-6 to TRBJ2-2; D might be TRBD2 (6 bases). Germline loops: CDR1 SGHVS, CDR2 FNYEAQ. The CDR3 has 17 amino acids. Trimming removed 1 base from V and 3 bases from J, with 15 bases in between. CDR3 bases: TGTGCCAGCAGCTTAGGGGACTTCCTCCTATACACCGGGGAGCTGTTTTTT. Translation: CASSLGDFLLYTGELFF.

This chain uses TRBV11-2 with TRBJ2-2; the match to TRBD2 covers 11 bases. The V segment lost 5 bases and the J segment 0 bases; nucleotides outside the gene matches: 5. Germline loops: CDR1 SGHAT, CDR2 FQNNGV. CDR3 length: 17 residues. DNA for the CDR3: TGTGCCAGCAGCCATGGGACTAGCGGAGCGAACACCGGGGAGCTGTTTTTT. Translation gives CASSHGTSGANTGELFF. The entire variable domain, with the rest obtained from reference TRBV11-2 and TRBJ2-2, is as follows: EAGVAQSPRYKIIEKRQSVAFWCNPISGHATLYWYQQILGQGPKLLIQFQNNGVVDDSQLPKDRFSAERLKGVDSTLKIQPAKLEDSAVYLCASSHGTSGANTGELFFGEGSRLTVL.

J is TRBJ2-7 and V is TRBV2; D not resolved. Germline CDR1 SNHLY, CDR2 FYNNEI. This CDR3 region has 14 residues. The V and J ends lost 6 bases and 3 bases respectively, with 15 bases between them. CDR3 nucleotide sequence: TGTGCCAGCAGAATCGCGAATGCTCTCTACGAGCAGTACTTC. Protein product: CASRIANALYEQYF.

The chain carries TRBV5-1 and TRBJ2-3; D possibly matches TRBD1 or TRBD2 (5 bases each). Germline assignment: CDR1 SGHRS and CDR2 YFSETQ. The ends were cut back, 5 bases at V and 3 bases at J, with 16 bases in the middle. The CDR3 extends over 15 amino acids. CDR3 sequence: CASSKVRGTTDTQYF. The CDR3 bases are TGCGCCAGCAGTAAAGTCCGGGGCACGACAGATACGCAGTATTTT. The variable domain in full, completed from reference TRBV5-1 and TRBJ2-3, reads KAGVTQTPRYLIKTRGQQVTLSCSPISGHRSVSWYQQTPGQGLQFLFEYFSETQRNKGNFPGRFSGRQFSNSRSEMNVSTLELGDSALYLCASSKVRGTTDTQYFGPGTRLTVL.

This clonotype has only a few counts. This chain joins TRBV7-8 and TRBJ2-7; tentative D call: TRBD2 (6 bases). Trimming stripped 3 bases from V and 4 bases from J, with 10 bases between. CDR1 SGHVS and CDR2 FQNEAQ come from the germline V gene. The CDR3 consists of 13 residues. CDR3 sequence (DNA): TGTGCCAGCAGCTTTGTGACTAGATACGAGCAGTACTTC. It codes for CASSFVTRYEQYF. The complete variable domain, with remaining parts taken from reference TRBV7-8 and TRBJ2-7, reads GAGVSQSPRYKVAKRGQDVALRCDPISGHVSLFWYQQALGQGPEFLTYFQNEAQLDKSGLPSDRFFAERPEGSVSTLKIQRTQQEDSAVYLCASSFVTRYEQYFGPGTRLTVT.

This clonotype has a count of ten or more. This chain uses TRBV7-2 with TRBJ2-2; 10 bases match TRBD2. The CDR3 has 15 residues. V gave up 5 bases and J gave up 7 bases; unmatched junction bases: 7. Per the germline V gene, CDR1 is SGHTA and CDR2 is FQGNSA. The CDR3 nucleotides are TGTGCCAGCAGCCAAGCGGGAGGGCCGAGCGGGGAGCTGTTTTTT. Amino acid sequence: CASSQAGGPSGELFF.

This clonotype was seen ten or more times. The rearrangement joins TRBV29-1 to TRBJ2-3, with D unclear. The CDR3 contains 11 residues. The V end lost 5 bases, the J end lost 4 bases, and 7 bases lay between the germline ends. Germline CDR1 and CDR2: SQVTM and ANQGSEA. CDR3 amino acids: CSVSRADTQYF. CDR3 bases: TGCAGCGTTTCCAGAGCAGATACGCAGTATTTT.

The chain carries TRBV5-1 and TRBJ2-7, with D possibly TRBD1 on 5 matching bases. With 5 bases removed from V and 2 bases from J, the gap between germline ends came to 14 bases. The CDR3 is 14 amino acids. CDR1 is SGHRS and CDR2 is YFSETQ in the germline V gene. The CDR3 loop is CASRSAPDTYEQYF. Here the CDR3 DNA reads TGCGCCAGCAGGTCTGCCCCGGACACCTACGAGCAGTACTTC.

The chain employs TRBV29-1 and TRBJ2-2; D possibly uses TRBD1 or TRBD2 (6 bases each). Trimming cost V 5 bases and J 7 bases, with 17 bases left between them. This CDR3 has 14 residues. Germline CDR1 SQVTM, CDR2 ANQGSEA. The CDR3 bases are TGCAGCGTTCCGATGACAGGAGCGGGCGGGGAGCTGTTTTTT. It is translated as CSVPMTGAGGELFF.

The chain uses TRBV19 and TRBJ2-1, with TRBD1 identical over 12 bases. Trimming at V came to 8 bases and at J to 2 bases, leaving 10 bases not matched to a gene. The CDR3 has 17 amino acids. Germline loops: CDR1 LNHDA, CDR2 SQIVND (reference sequence). CDR3 nucleotides: TGTGCCAGTCCTAACCCCGGGACAGGGGGCCCCTACAATGAGCAGTTCTTC. Translated, it gives CASPNPGTGGPYNEQFF.

This clonotype has a single count. A junction end diverges from the germline sequence, so it may reflect a read error. The rearrangement uses TRBV4-1 and TRBJ2-1; D perhaps matches TRBD2 (6 bases). CDR3 length: 15 residues. Germline-derived CDR1 and CDR2 are MGHRA and YSYEKL. The CDR3: CASSQDGGALGRYVF. The CDR3 bases are TGCGCCAGCAGCCAAGATGGAGGGGCTCTAGGGAGGTATGTCTTC.

This clonotype was seen more than once but under ten times. V is TRBV29-1 and J is TRBJ2-5; D gene unclear. V dropped 4 bases and J dropped 5 bases, with 11 bases sitting between them. This CDR3 is 12 amino acids long. Germline V gives CDR1 SQVTM, CDR2 ANQGSEA. The CDR3 DNA sequence: TGCAGCGTTGGAAGGGATTCGGAGACCCAGTACTTC. This sequence encodes CSVGRDSETQYF.

This clonotype was picked up many times. The J gene is TRBJ2-1, the V gene TRBV12-3 or TRBV12-4, with D tentatively TRBD1 (6 bases). With 5 bases removed from V and 2 bases from J, the gap between germline ends came to 10 bases. CDR3 length: 14 residues. The CDR3 spells CASSSTGTYNEQFF. The CDR3, as DNA: TGTGCCAGCAGTAGCACAGGGACCTACAATGAGCAGTTCTTC.

This clonotype was seen more than once but under ten times. This chain uses TRBV4-1 with TRBJ2-2; TRBD1 or TRBD2 may be the D gene (5 bases each). The V gene lost 4 bases and the J gene lost 5 bases, with 11 bases spanning the gap. Germline V gene sequence: CDR1 MGHRA, CDR2 YSYEKL. The CDR3 runs to 14 residues. CDR3 nucleotide sequence: TGCGCCAGCAGCCTGGGACCCCCGACCGGGGAGCTGTTTTTT. Translation: CASSLGPPTGELFF.

The chain couples TRBV5-1 to TRBJ1-4; 7 bases line up with TRBD1. V lost 4 bases to trimming and J lost 4 bases; unmatched junction nucleotides: 13. In germline, CDR1 is SGHRS, CDR2 YFSETQ. The CDR3 runs 17 residues. The CDR3 coding sequence is TGCGCCAGCAGCGTCGACAGGGTCGGATATAGTAATGAAAAACTGTTTTTT. This encodes CASSVDRVGYSNEKLFF.

The chain joins TRBV27 to TRBJ1-4, with 7 bases lining up with TRBD1. Germline CDR1 is MNHEY and CDR2 is SMNVEV (reference sequence). V lost 6 bases, J lost 6 bases, and 10 bases stayed unmatched. This CDR3 has 15 amino acids. CDR3 sequence: CASRPTDRVYEKLFF. CDR3 coding DNA: TGTGCCAGCAGGCCGACCGACAGGGTATATGAAAAACTGTTTTTT.

DNA of the CDR3: TGCGCCAGCCGCCGGACAGGGTTGGGCGACGAGCAGTACTTC. Translating gives CASRRTGLGDEQYF. This sequence joins TRBV5-1 and TRBJ2-7; 8 bases map to TRBD1. The germline CDR1 and CDR2 sequences are SGHRS and YFSETQ. V shed 7 bases, J shed 5 bases, and the junction held 11 bases outside the gene matches. The CDR3 is 14 residues long.

This clonotype was seen more than once but under ten times. The chain combines TRBV7-9 with TRBJ2-3; D is perhaps TRBD2 (6 bases). The CDR3 length is 16 residues. From germline, CDR1 is SEHNR and CDR2 FQNEAQ (reference sequence). Trimming took 5 bases from V and 6 from J, leaving 21 bases between them. This chain's CDR3 is CASSARRTGDGDTQYF. DNA of the CDR3: TGTGCCAGCAGCGCCCGCCGGACGGGAGATGGGGATACGCAGTATTTT.

The genes are TRBV5-1 and TRBJ2-5; 7 nucleotides match TRBD1. J lost 2 bases, V lost 2 bases, and 12 bases had no gene match. CDR3 length: 17 residues. Germline loops: CDR1 SGHRS, CDR2 YFSETQ. The chain's CDR3 is CASSFLPLGQTQETQYF. The CDR3 DNA follows: TGCGCCAGCAGCTTTCTCCCCCTGGGACAGACACAAGAGACCCAGTACTTC.